This TCR beta chain was captured in a study of blood T cell repertoires in COVID-19. Turning to the study itself: Samples came from the United States, Italy and Spain, spanning acute and convalescent COVID-19. From T cells, B-cell-depleted T cells, or PBMCs came the material, which was cDNA or gDNA.

This clone was seen a single time. Using immunoSEQ multiplex PCR, the repertoire was profiled, and TCRdb retains in-frame clones only, with some absent. Among 200,000 to 250,000 clones, about 90% were seen once, and the ten largest hold roughly 3%. The V end was cut by 0 bases, the J end by 4 bases, with 10 bases between. In germline, CDR1 is LNHNV, CDR2 YYDKDF (reference sequence). There are 15 residues in the CDR3. Sequencing used peripheral blood. This sequence was found in a woman in her twenties or thirties who had recovered from COVID-19. J is TRBJ2-1 and V is TRBV15; a weak D match, TRBD2 (6 bases). The CDR3 is CATSRDGLTYNEQFF. CDR3 nucleotide sequence: TGTGCCACCAGCAGAGATGGACTAACTTACAATGAGCAGTTCTTC.